Here is one TCR beta chain with its context. The data stem from a study of radiotherapy plus CTLA-4 blockade in lung cancer. Produced via immunoSEQ multiplex PCR; TCRdb's table is partial and in-frame only. The sample holds 45,000 to 60,000 clones; 60% to 80% are singletons and the top ten take 2% to 3%. Per germline, CDR1 SGHRS and CDR2 YFSETQ. Trimming removed 0 bases from V and 7 bases from J, with 14 bases in between. CDR3 size: 16 residues. The chain recombines TRBV5-1 with TRBJ1-6; no clear D gene. This clonotype originated in a human donor with non-small cell lung cancer whose response to radiotherapy plus ipilimumab could not be evaluated. The sample consisted of peripheral blood, taken from a patient treated with radiotherapy plus ipilimumab. As DNA, the CDR3 is TGCGCCAGCAGCTTGGTTGGGCAGCCTGCCAATTCACCCCTCCACTTT. It specifies CASSLVGQPANSPLHF.